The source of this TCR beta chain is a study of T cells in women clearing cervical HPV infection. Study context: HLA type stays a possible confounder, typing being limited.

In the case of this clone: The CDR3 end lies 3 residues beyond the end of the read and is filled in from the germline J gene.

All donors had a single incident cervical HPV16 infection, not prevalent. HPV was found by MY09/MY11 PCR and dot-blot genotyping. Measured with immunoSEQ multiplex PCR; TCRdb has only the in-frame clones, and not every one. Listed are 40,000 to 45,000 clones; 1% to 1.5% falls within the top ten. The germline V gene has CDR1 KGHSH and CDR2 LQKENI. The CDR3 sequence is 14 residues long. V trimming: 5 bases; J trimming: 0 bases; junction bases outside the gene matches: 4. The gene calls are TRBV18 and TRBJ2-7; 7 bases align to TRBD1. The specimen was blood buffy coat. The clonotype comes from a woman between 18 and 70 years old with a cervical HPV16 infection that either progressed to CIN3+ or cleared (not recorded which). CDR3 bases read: TGTGCCAGCTCATCGACAGGGCTCTCCTACGAG. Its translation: CASSSTGLSYE. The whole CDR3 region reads CASSSTGLSYEQYF.